Listed below are T cell receptor beta chains from one sample, sequenced in a study of cytomegalovirus exposure and HLA in healthy donors. TCRdb keeps only in-frame clones here, not all; method: immunoSEQ multiplex PCR. This sample contains roughly 78,000 clones. Material: PBMCs. All receptors derive from a man in his forties in good health and CMV-seronegative. The CDR3 runs from the conserved cysteine through the conserved F or W. A D gene is named only where the DNA matches it firmly. Clone size is not always given. Where it is, it says once, few, many or a class for expanded clones.

clone_size: -
j_call: TRBJ1-4
v_call: TRBV2
d_call: TRBD1
cdr3_nt: TGTGCCAGCAGTGACGGGCAGGGGGCGCGGGAGGGTGAGGAAAAACTGTTTTTT
cdr3_aa: CASSDGQGAREGEEKLFF

clone_size: -
j_call: TRBJ2-5
v_call: TRBV5-1
d_call: TRBD2
cdr3_nt: TGCGCCAGCAGCTTCGTGCTAGCGGGGGGTAGCTTCCGAGAGACCCAGTACTTC
cdr3_aa: CASSFVLAGGSFRETQYF

clone_size: -
j_call: TRBJ2-6
v_call: TRBV18
d_call: TRBD1
cdr3_nt: TGTGCCAGCTCACAAGGGGGCCTTGGGGCCAACGTCCTGACTTTC
cdr3_aa: CASSQGGLGANVLTF

clone_size: -
j_call: TRBJ1-1
v_call: TRBV21-1
d_call: -
cdr3_nt: TGTGCCAGCAGCAAGAGGGGGCGCACTGAAGCTTTCTTT
cdr3_aa: CASSKRGRTEAFF

clone_size: -
j_call: TRBJ2-3
v_call: TRBV5-1
d_call: TRBD1
cdr3_nt: TGCGCCAGCAGCTCCCACCAGGGGGCAACAGATACGCAGTATTTT
cdr3_aa: CASSSHQGATDTQYF

clone_size: -
j_call: TRBJ2-3
v_call: TRBV29-1
d_call: TRBD2
cdr3_nt: TGCAGCGTTGAAGATCCTGGGCGGGGGGGCGCAGATACGCAGTATTTT
cdr3_aa: CSVEDPGRGGADTQYF

clone_size: -
j_call: TRBJ2-1
v_call: TRBV19
d_call: -
cdr3_nt: TGTGCCAGTAGTTCCCGGCGAGGGTCCTACAATGAGCAGTTCTTC
cdr3_aa: CASSSRRGSYNEQFF

clone_size: -
j_call: TRBJ2-3
v_call: TRBV12-5
d_call: -
cdr3_nt: TGTGCTAGTGGTTTAGGGGCAGCGGATACGCAGTATTTT
cdr3_aa: CASGLGAADTQYF

clone_size: -
j_call: TRBJ1-4
v_call: TRBV5-1
d_call: -
cdr3_nt: TGCGCCAGCAGCTTGGGGACAGTTGGAAGTGAAAAACTGTTTTTT
cdr3_aa: CASSLGTVGSEKLFF

clone_size: -
j_call: TRBJ2-3
v_call: TRBV5-1
d_call: TRBD2
cdr3_nt: TGCGCCAGCAGCTCGGGACTAGCGGGCCCCGAACGGACGCAGTATTTT
cdr3_aa: CASSSGLAGPERTQYF

clone_size: -
j_call: TRBJ2-3
v_call: TRBV7-2
d_call: -
cdr3_nt: TGTGCCAGCAGCTTAGGTTCTAGCACAGATACGCAGTATTTT
cdr3_aa: CASSLGSSTDTQYF

clone_size: -
j_call: TRBJ2-7
v_call: TRBV28
d_call: TRBD2
cdr3_nt: TGTGCCAGCAGTCCACTAGCGGGAGGCCCCTACGAGCAGTACTTC
cdr3_aa: CASSPLAGGPYEQYF

clone_size: -
j_call: TRBJ2-4
v_call: TRBV28
d_call: TRBD2
cdr3_nt: TGTGCCAGCAGTTTTGGAGCGGGAAAGGAAAACATTCAGTACTTC
cdr3_aa: CASSFGAGKENIQYF

clone_size: -
j_call: TRBJ1-3
v_call: TRBV5-1
d_call: TRBD1
cdr3_nt: TGCGCCAGCAGCTTGGGACAGGGGGCTGGAAACACCATATATTTT
cdr3_aa: CASSLGQGAGNTIYF

clone_size: -
j_call: TRBJ1-2
v_call: TRBV6-5
d_call: TRBD1
cdr3_nt: TGTGCCAGCAGTTACACACAGGGGGCAAAGGGCTACACCTTC
cdr3_aa: CASSYTQGAKGYTF

clone_size: -
j_call: TRBJ2-1
v_call: TRBV10-3
d_call: TRBD2
cdr3_nt: TGTGCCATTTCGGGACTAGCGGGGGGGCCGAATGAGCAGTTCTTC
cdr3_aa: CAISGLAGGPNEQFF

clone_size: -
j_call: TRBJ1-2
v_call: TRBV6-5
d_call: TRBD1
cdr3_nt: TGTGCCAGCAGCCGAGGGACAGACTATGGCTACACCTTC
cdr3_aa: CASSRGTDYGYTF

clone_size: -
j_call: TRBJ2-1
v_call: TRBV7-9
d_call: TRBD2
cdr3_nt: TGTGCCAGCACTTCGACTAGCGGGAGTGGCTACAATGAGCAGTTCTTC
cdr3_aa: CASTSTSGSGYNEQFF

clone_size: -
j_call: TRBJ1-1
v_call: TRBV9
d_call: TRBD1
cdr3_nt: TGTGCCAGCAGCGCCTCGACAGGGGGTACTGAAGCTTTCTTT
cdr3_aa: CASSASTGGTEAFF

clone_size: -
j_call: TRBJ2-7
v_call: TRBV6-1
d_call: TRBD1
cdr3_nt: TGTGCCAGCATCCTGGGACAGAATTTCTACGAGCAGTACTTC
cdr3_aa: CASILGQNFYEQYF

clone_size: -
j_call: TRBJ1-1
v_call: TRBV11-2
d_call: -
cdr3_nt: TGTGCCAGCAGCTACAAATACAGGGACACTGAAGCTTTCTTT
cdr3_aa: CASSYKYRDTEAFF

clone_size: -
j_call: TRBJ2-1
v_call: TRBV25-1
d_call: -
cdr3_nt: TGTGCCAGCAGTGAATTAGCGGCAGGGTCATCCAATGAGCAGTTCTTC
cdr3_aa: CASSELAAGSSNEQFF

clone_size: -
j_call: TRBJ2-5
v_call: TRBV7-8
d_call: TRBD1
cdr3_nt: TGTGCCAGCAGCTTAGTGGGAGGGACAGGGGCTAGGGAGACCCAGTACTTC
cdr3_aa: CASSLVGGTGARETQYF

clone_size: -
j_call: TRBJ2-7
v_call: TRBV7-9
d_call: TRBD2
cdr3_nt: TGTGCCAGCACCCTCCGGGAGGTCGCCCACGAGCAGTACTTC
cdr3_aa: CASTLREVAHEQYF

clone_size: -
j_call: TRBJ2-4
v_call: TRBV4-3
d_call: -
cdr3_nt: TGCGCCAGCAGCCCCCGCTTCCGGGCGGGTAACATTCAGTACTTC
cdr3_aa: CASSPRFRAGNIQYF

clone_size: -
j_call: TRBJ2-7
v_call: TRBV27
d_call: TRBD1
cdr3_nt: TGTGCCAGCAGTTTTTCGCCGACAGGGGGAGCATCCTACGAGCAGTACTTC
cdr3_aa: CASSFSPTGGASYEQYF

clone_size: -
j_call: TRBJ2-7
v_call: TRBV9
d_call: -
cdr3_nt: TGTGCCAGCAGCGTAGCTTCAGATCGGAGAGGGGGCTACGAGCAGTACTTC
cdr3_aa: CASSVASDRRGGYEQYF

clone_size: -
j_call: TRBJ2-7
v_call: TRBV11-2
d_call: TRBD2
cdr3_nt: TGTGCCAGCAGCTTAATAGCGGGCAGTACCTCCTACGAGCAGTACTTC
cdr3_aa: CASSLIAGSTSYEQYF

clone_size: -
j_call: TRBJ1-6
v_call: TRBV19
d_call: -
cdr3_nt: TGTGCCAGTAGGACAGGATATAATTCACCCCTCCACTTT
cdr3_aa: CASRTGYNSPLHF

clone_size: -
j_call: TRBJ1-2
v_call: TRBV5-4
d_call: -
cdr3_nt: TGTGCCAGCAGCTTTGACAGCCTTAGCTATGGCTACACCTTC
cdr3_aa: CASSFDSLSYGYTF

clone_size: -
j_call: TRBJ2-2
v_call: TRBV29-1
d_call: TRBD2
cdr3_nt: TGCAGCGTTGAAGGCGGGAGTGGCACCGGGGAGCTGTTTTTT
cdr3_aa: CSVEGGSGTGELFF

clone_size: -
j_call: TRBJ1-1
v_call: TRBV27
d_call: TRBD1
cdr3_nt: TGTGCCAGCAGTTCCCAGGGGGCTTTGGACACTGAAGCTTTCTTT
cdr3_aa: CASSSQGALDTEAFF

clone_size: medium-sized
j_call: TRBJ2-7
v_call: TRBV7-9
d_call: TRBD2
cdr3_nt: TGTGCCAGCAGTCCAACTAGCGCCTACGAGCAGTACTTC
cdr3_aa: CASSPTSAYEQYF

clone_size: -
j_call: TRBJ2-7
v_call: TRBV10-3
d_call: -
cdr3_nt: TGTGCCATCAGTGGAGGTCGATTCTACTACGAGCAGTACTTC
cdr3_aa: CAISGGRFYYEQYF

clone_size: -
j_call: TRBJ1-1
v_call: TRBV19
d_call: -
cdr3_nt: TGTGCCAGTAGTCCACTAACCGATCTAAGGACTGAAGCTTTCTTT
cdr3_aa: CASSPLTDLRTEAFF

clone_size: -
j_call: TRBJ2-7
v_call: TRBV9
d_call: -
cdr3_nt: TGTGCCAGCAGCGTAACAGGGAACTCCTACGAGCAGTACTTC
cdr3_aa: CASSVTGNSYEQYF

clone_size: -
j_call: TRBJ1-1
v_call: TRBV19
d_call: TRBD1
cdr3_nt: TGTGCCAGTACGCCGGGACAGGGGGCGAACACTGAAGCTCTCTTT
cdr3_aa: CASTPGQGANTEALF

clone_size: -
j_call: TRBJ1-1
v_call: TRBV18
d_call: -
cdr3_nt: TGTGCCAGCTCATCGCCCCTTTTGCGCACTGAAGCTTTCTTT
cdr3_aa: CASSSPLLRTEAFF

clone_size: -
j_call: TRBJ1-6
v_call: TRBV2
d_call: TRBD1
cdr3_nt: TGTGCCAGCAGTCTCGCAGGGGGTAATAATTCACCCCTCCACTTT
cdr3_aa: CASSLAGGNNSPLHF